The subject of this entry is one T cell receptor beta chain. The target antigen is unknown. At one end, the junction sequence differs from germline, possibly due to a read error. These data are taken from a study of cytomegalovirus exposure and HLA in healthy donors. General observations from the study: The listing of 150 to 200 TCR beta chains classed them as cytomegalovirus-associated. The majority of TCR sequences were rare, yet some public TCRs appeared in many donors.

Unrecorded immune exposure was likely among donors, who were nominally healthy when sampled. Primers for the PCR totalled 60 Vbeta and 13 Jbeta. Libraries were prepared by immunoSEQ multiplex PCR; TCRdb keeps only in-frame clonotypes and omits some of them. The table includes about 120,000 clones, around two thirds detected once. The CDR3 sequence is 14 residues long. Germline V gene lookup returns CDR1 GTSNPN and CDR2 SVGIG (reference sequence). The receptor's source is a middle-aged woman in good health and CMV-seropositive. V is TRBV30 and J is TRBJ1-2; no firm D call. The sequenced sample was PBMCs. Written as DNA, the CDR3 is TGTGCCTGGAGTGTAAAGTCAGGTCGCTATGGCTACCCCTTC. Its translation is CAWSVKSGRYGYPF.